Listed below are T cell receptor beta chains from one sample, sequenced in a study of ipilimumab plus nivolumab after autologous stem cell transplantation. Sequencing was performed with immunoSEQ multiplex PCR; in TCRdb, only in-frame clones are kept and a portion is missing. The profile covers tens of thousands of clones, with approximately 90% appearing a single time and around 0.9% taken by the ten largest. Sequenced material: PBMCs, taken in a trial of ipilimumab plus nivolumab as post-transplant consolidation. The receptors stem from a male donor with multiple myeloma. Both conserved end residues are part of each CDR3. Each record gives: V gene, clone size, J gene, CDR3 length, CDR3 protein. Size is stated for part of the rows, as once, few or many counts, or as a class when the clone is expanded.

>TRBV2|once|TRBJ1-2|15
CASSRQRAQDYGYTF
>TRBV28|NA|TRBJ1-2|15
CASSYGQGRIYGYTF
>TRBV6-5|NA|TRBJ1-5|15
CASSLQGRSNQPQHF
>TRBV6-1|NA|TRBJ2-3|18
CASSGMASGGVFTDTQYF
>TRBV10-3|NA|TRBJ1-2|13
CAISDYREGGYTF
>TRBV7-6|NA|TRBJ2-7|13
CASSLLRPDEQYF
>TRBV19|NA|NA|15
CASRKEPHFSYEQYF
>TRBV19|NA|TRBJ2-1|20
CASSIAGTSGISLPYNEQFF
>TRBV5-1|NA|TRBJ2-1|15
CASSLEADSYNEQFF
>TRBV5-1|NA|TRBJ2-2|15
CASSGEAGNTGELFF
>TRBV2|NA|TRBJ1-1|15
CASRGGQGAFTEAFF
>TRBV2|NA|TRBJ2-5|12
CASSPILETQYF
>TRBV11-2|NA|TRBJ2-5|14
CASSLGLAQETQYF
>TRBV19|NA|TRBJ2-5|14
CASSTVAGTETQYF
>TRBV27|NA|TRBJ1-2|14
CASSLMAGRKGYTF
>TRBV10-3|NA|TRBJ1-1|13
CAIGRAENTEAFF
>TRBV7-2|NA|TRBJ1-1|14
CASSSWTGNTEAFF
>TRBV6-5|NA|TRBJ1-1|14
CASRGGTDYTEAFF
>TRBV6-5|medium-sized|TRBJ1-1|15
CASSPYGRENTEAFF
>TRBV5-1|NA|TRBJ2-3|16
CASSLAGGTSTDTQYF
>TRBV6-5|NA|TRBJ1-6|15
CASSSVGGADSPLHF
>TRBV5-4|NA|TRBJ2-5|15
CASSLDSGVGETQYF
>TRBV7-9|NA|TRBJ1-1|13
CASSLRESREAFF
>TRBV11-2|few|TRBJ1-1|14
CASSLGGAGTEAFF
>TRBV15|NA|TRBJ1-5|14
CATSRGRRNQPQHF
>TRBV4-1|NA|TRBJ1-6|14
CASSRGQGNSPLHF
>TRBV5-1|NA|TRBJ1-5|15
CASSLDAGSGQPQHF
>TRBV30|NA|TRBJ1-1|13
CACGGRGRTEAFF
>TRBV10-3|NA|TRBJ2-7|13
CAISMVDVYEQYF
>TRBV19|few|TRBJ1-1|15
CASSLRHLMNTEAFF
>TRBV5-1|NA|TRBJ2-7|12
CASSPQGYEQYF
>TRBV6-6|NA|TRBJ2-1|13
CASSRTDYNEQFF
>TRBV11-1|NA|TRBJ2-4|14
CASSLRNTGSIQYF
>TRBV7-2|NA|TRBJ1-3|16
CASSLAQGASGNTIYF
>TRBV7-9|NA|TRBJ1-1|14
CASSLGGAATEAFF
>TRBV28|NA|TRBJ2-7|16
CASSQPGTGRGLEQYF
>TRBV25-1|NA|TRBJ1-1|14
CASSEIREHTEAFF
>TRBV5-4|once|TRBJ2-7|13
CASSSTDSYEQYF
>TRBV27|once|TRBJ2-7|14
CASSSARGKNEQYF
>TRBV18|NA|TRBJ1-5|15
CASSPSYHGNQPQHF
>TRBV5-4|NA|TRBJ1-2|14
CASSPPQGEGGYTF
>TRBV19|NA|TRBJ2-1|16
CASSIEGGRAYNEQFF